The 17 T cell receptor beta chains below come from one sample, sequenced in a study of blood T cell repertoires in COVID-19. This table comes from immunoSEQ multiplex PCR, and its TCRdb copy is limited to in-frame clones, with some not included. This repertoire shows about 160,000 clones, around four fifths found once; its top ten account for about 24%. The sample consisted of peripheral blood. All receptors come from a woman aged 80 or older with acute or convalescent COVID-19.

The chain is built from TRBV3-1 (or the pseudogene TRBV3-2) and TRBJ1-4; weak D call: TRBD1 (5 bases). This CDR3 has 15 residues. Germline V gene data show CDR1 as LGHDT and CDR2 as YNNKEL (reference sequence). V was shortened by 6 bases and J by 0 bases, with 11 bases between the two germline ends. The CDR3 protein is CASSRTFATNEKLFF. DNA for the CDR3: TGTGCCAGCAGTCGGACATTTGCAACTAATGAAAAACTGTTTTTT.

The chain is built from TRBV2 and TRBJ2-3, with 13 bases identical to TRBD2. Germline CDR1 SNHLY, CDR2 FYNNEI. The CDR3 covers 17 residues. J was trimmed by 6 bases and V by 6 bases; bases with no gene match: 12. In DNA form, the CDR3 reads TGTGCCAGCAGCCAAACCCCGGGACTAGCGGGGCGGGATACGCAGTATTTT. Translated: CASSQTPGLAGRDTQYF.

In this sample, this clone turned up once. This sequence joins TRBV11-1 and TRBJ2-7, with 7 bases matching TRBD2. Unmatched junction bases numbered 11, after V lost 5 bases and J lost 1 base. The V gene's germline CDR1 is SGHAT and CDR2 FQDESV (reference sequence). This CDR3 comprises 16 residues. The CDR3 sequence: CASSRDASGNSYEQYF. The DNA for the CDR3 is TGTGCCAGCAGCCGGGACGCCAGCGGGAATTCCTACGAGCAGTACTTC.

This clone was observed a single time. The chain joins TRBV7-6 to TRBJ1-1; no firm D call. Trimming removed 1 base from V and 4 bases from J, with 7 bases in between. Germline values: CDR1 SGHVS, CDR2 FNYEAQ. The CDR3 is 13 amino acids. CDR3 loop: CASSLGGATEAFF. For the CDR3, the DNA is TGTGCCAGCAGCTTAGGAGGAGCCACTGAAGCTTTCTTT.

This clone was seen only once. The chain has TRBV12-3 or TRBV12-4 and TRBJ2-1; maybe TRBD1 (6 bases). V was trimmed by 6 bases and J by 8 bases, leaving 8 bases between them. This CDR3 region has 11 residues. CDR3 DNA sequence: TGTGCCAGCAGCAGGGGCGATGAGCAGTTCTTC. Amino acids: CASSRGDEQFF.

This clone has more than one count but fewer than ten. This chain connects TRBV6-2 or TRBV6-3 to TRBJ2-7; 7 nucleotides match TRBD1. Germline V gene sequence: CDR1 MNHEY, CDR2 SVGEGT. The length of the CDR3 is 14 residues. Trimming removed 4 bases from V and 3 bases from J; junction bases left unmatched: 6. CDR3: CASSFGTVYYEQYF. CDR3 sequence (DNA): TGTGCCAGCAGTTTCGGGACAGTGTACTACGAGCAGTACTTC.

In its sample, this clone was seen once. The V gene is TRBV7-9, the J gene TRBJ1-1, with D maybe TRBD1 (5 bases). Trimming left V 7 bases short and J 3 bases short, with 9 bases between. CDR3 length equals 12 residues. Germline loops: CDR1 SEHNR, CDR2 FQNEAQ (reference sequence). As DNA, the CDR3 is TGTGCCAGCAACCGGGGGGACACTGAAGCTTTCTTT. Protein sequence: CASNRGDTEAFF.

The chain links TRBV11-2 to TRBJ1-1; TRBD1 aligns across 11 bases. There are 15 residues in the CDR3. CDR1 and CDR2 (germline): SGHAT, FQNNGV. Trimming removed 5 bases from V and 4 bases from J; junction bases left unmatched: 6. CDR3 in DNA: TGTGCCAGCAGCATATCCGGGACAGGGGGCACTGAAGCTTTCTTT. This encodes CASSISGTGGTEAFF.

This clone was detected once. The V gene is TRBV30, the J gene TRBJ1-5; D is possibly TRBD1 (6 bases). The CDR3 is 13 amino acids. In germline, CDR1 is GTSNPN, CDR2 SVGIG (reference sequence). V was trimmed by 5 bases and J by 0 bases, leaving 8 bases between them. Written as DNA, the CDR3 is TGTGCCTGGGAAGGGGGTAGCAATCAGCCCCAGCATTTT. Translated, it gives CAWEGGSNQPQHF. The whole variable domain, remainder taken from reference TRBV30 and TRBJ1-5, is SQTIHQWPATLVQPVGSPLSLECTVEGTSNPNLYWYRQAAGRGLQLLFYSVGIGQISSEVPQNLSASRPQDRQFILSSKKLLLSDSGFYLCAWEGGSNQPQHFGDGTRLSIL.

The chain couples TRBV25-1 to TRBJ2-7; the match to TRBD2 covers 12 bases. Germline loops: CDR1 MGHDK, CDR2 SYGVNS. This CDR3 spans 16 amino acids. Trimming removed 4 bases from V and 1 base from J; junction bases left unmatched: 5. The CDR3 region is CASSGLTSGRSYEQYF. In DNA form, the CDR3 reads TGTGCCAGCAGTGGCTTGACTAGCGGGAGATCCTACGAGCAGTACTTC.

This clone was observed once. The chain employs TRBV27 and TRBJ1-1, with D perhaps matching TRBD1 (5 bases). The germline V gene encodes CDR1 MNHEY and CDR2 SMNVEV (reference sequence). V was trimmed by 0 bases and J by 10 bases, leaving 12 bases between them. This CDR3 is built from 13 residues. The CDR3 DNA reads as TGTGCCAGCAGTTTATCGCCAGGGTTTATAGCTTTCTTT. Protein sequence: CASSLSPGFIAFF.

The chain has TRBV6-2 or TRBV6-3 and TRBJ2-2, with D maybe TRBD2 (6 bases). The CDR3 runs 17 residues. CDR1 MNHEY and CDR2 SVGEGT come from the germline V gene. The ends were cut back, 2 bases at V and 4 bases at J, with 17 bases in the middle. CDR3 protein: CASSYARGTAGTGELFF. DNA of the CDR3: TGTGCCAGCAGTTACGCGCGGGGAACCGCGGGCACCGGGGAGCTGTTTTTT.

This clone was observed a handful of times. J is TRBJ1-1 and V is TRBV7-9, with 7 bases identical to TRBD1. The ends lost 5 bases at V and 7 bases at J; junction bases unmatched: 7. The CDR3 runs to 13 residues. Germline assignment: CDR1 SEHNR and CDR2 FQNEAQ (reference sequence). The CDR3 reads CASSLRDSLEAFF. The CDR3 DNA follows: TGTGCCAGCAGCCTTCGGGACAGCCTTGAAGCTTTCTTT.

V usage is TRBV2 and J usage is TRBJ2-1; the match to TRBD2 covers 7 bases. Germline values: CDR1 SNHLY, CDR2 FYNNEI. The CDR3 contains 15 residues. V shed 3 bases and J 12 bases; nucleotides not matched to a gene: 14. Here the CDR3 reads CASSETSRRARTQFF. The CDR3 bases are TGTGCCAGCAGTGAGACTAGCAGGAGGGCAAGAACGCAGTTCTTC.

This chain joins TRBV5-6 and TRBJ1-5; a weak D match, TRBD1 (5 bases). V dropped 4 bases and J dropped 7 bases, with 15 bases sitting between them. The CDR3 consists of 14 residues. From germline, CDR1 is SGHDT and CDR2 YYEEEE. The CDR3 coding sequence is TGTGCCAGCAGCCCTCAGGGTTCCAGACAGCCCCAGCATTTT. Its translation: CASSPQGSRQPQHF.

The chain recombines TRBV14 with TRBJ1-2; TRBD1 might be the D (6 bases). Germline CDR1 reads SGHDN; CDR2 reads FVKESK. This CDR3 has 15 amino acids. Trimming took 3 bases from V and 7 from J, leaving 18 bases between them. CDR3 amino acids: CASSHEYAGRGGYTF. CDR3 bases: TGTGCCAGCAGCCATGAGTACGCGGGCAGGGGTGGCTACACCTTC.

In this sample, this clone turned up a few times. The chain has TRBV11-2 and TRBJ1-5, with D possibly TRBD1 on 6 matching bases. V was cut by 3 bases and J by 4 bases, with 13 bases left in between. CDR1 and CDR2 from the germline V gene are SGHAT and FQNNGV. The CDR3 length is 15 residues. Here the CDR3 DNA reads TGTGCCAGCAGCTTGACAGGCAATACAAATCAGCCCCAGCATTTT. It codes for CASSLTGNTNQPQHF.